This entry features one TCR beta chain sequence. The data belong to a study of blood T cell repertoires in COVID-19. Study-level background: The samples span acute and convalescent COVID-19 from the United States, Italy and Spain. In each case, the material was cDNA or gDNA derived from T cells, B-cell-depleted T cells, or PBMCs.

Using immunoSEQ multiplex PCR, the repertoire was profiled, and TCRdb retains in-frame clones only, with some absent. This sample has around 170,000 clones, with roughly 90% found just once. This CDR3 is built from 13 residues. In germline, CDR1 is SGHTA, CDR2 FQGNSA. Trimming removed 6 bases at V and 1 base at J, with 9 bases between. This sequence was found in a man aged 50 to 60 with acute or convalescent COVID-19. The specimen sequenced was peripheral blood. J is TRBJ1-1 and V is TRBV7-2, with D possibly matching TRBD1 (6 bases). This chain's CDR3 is CASRSDRNTEAFF. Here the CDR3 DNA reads TGTGCCAGCAGATCGGACAGGAACACTGAAGCTTTCTTT.